The source of this T cell receptor beta chain is a study of T-cell memory formation after mild COVID-19. Overall study context: TCR clustering was largely donor specific.

TCRdb analysed the 5' RACE reads with MiXCR anew, one entry per CDR3 protein. There are about 57,000 distinct CDR3 sequences in the sample; more than 9% occur only once, and around 25% lies in the top ten. On this clonotype: At one boundary the junction diverges from the germline segment, which might be a read error.

The sequenced sample consisted of PBMCs or a T cell subset sorted from them (not recorded which). This receptor was identified in a man younger than 30 who had mild COVID-19 (a few samples of this study predate the infection). Cell type and time point are not known.

CDR3 residues: CATSRGQGLDTKYF. CDR3 in DNA: TGTGCCACCAGCAGAGGCCAGGGGTTGGATACGAAGTATTTT. The chain carries TRBV15 and TRBJ2-3, with D possibly TRBD1 on 6 matching bases. Germline V gene data show CDR1 as LNHNV and CDR2 as YYDKDF (reference sequence). The CDR3 sequence is 14 residues long.